This T cell receptor (beta chain) was identified during a study of identifying expanded T cells in peripheral blood. Regarding the study as a whole: Two-week clone count variance significantly increased as total template count grew. Technical replicates showed roughly 1.2 changed clones; two weeks roughly 18; four weeks 19.

During the collection period, no donor immune events like infections were recorded. The CDR3 has 14 residues. Trimming took 6 bases from V and 8 from J, leaving 16 bases between them. In germline, CDR1 is MDHEN, CDR2 SYDVKM. Comments on this clone: Antigen specificity is unknown.

Generated by immunoSEQ multiplex PCR, the TCRdb table keeps only in-frame clones and is missing some. The sample shows 84,000 or so clones, approximately 90% of them seen only once. The specimen was blood. The chain joins TRBV28 to TRBJ1-4, with D possibly being TRBD1 (5 bases). The sequence derives from a person between 18 and 70 years old in good health. The CDR3 here is CASRLRPGGEKLFF. In DNA, the CDR3 is TGTGCCAGCAGGCTCCGGCCCGGGGGGGAAAAACTGTTTTTT. The full variable domain, completed using reference TRBV28 and TRBJ1-4, is DVKVTQSSRYLVKRTGEKVFLECVQDMDHENMFWYRQDPGLGLRLIYFSYDVKMKEKGDIPEGYSVSREKKERFSLILESASTNQTSMYLCASRLRPGGEKLFFGSGTQLSVL.